The 4 T cell receptor beta chains below all came from one sample that was sequenced in a study of blood T cell repertoires in COVID-19. Clones were sequenced by immunoSEQ multiplex PCR, and TCRdb holds only the in-frame ones, with some missing. The sample includes approximately 410,000 clones, 86% of them seen just once. The sequencing sample was made of peripheral blood. All receptors come from a woman in her 30s with active or convalescent COVID-19.

The chain links TRBV5-1 to TRBJ1-2; D is perhaps TRBD1 (5 bases). Trimming took off 4 bases at V and 5 bases at J, with 24 bases between the two ends. The CDR3 length is 17 residues. Germline V gene lookup returns CDR1 SGHRS and CDR2 YFSETQ. The CDR3 DNA reads TGCGCCAGCAGCCCCGGGGGGGTTCTCGCCCCTCCGTATGGCTACACCTTC. Translation: CASSPGGVLAPPYGYTF.

The V gene is TRBV7-9, the J gene TRBJ1-4; weak D call: TRBD1 (5 bases). The ends were cut back, 0 bases at V and 3 bases at J, with 8 bases in the middle. CDR1 SEHNR and CDR2 FQNEAQ come from the germline V gene (reference sequence). The CDR3 contains 15 residues. The CDR3 loop reads CASSLALGPNEKLFF. CDR3 coding DNA: TGTGCCAGCAGCTTAGCGTTGGGGCCTAATGAAAAACTGTTTTTT.

The chain combines TRBV11-1 with TRBJ1-1, with 7 nucleotides matching TRBD1. Germline lookup yields CDR1 SGHAT and CDR2 FQDESV (reference sequence). The CDR3 consists of 14 residues. The V gene end was trimmed by 1 base and the J gene end by 3 bases; junction bases not matched to a gene: 2. The DNA for the CDR3 is TGTGCCAGCAGCTTAGGGCAGGGGGACACTGAAGCTTTCTTT. It translates to CASSLGQGDTEAFF. The whole variable domain, remainder taken from reference TRBV11-1 and TRBJ1-1, is EAEVAQSPRYKITEKSQAVAFWCDPISGHATLYWYRQILGQGPELLVQFQDESVVDDSQLPKDRFSAERLKGVDSTLKIQPAELGDSAMYLCASSLGQGDTEAFFGQGTRLTVV.

The chain has TRBV5-1 and TRBJ2-3; D possibly corresponds to TRBD2 (6 bases). V was clipped by 2 bases and J by 5 bases, with 9 bases between them. Germline values: CDR1 SGHRS, CDR2 YFSETQ. The CDR3 runs to 13 residues. CDR3 DNA: TGCGCCAGCAGCTTAGCGGGTTTAGATACGCAGTATTTT. This gives the protein CASSLAGLDTQYF.